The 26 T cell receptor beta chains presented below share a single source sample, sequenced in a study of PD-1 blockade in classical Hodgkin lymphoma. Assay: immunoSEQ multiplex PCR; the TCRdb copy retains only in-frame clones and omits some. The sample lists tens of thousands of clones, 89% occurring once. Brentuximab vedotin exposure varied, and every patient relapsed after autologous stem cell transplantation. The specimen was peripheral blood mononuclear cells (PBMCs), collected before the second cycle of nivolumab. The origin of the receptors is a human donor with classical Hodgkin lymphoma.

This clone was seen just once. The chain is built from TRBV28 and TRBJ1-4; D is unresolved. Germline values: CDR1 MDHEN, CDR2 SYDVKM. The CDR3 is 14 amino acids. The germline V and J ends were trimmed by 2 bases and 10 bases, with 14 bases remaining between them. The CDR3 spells CASSLGAAYGKLFF. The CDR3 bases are TGTGCCAGCAGTTTAGGAGCTGCCTATGGAAAACTGTTTTTT.

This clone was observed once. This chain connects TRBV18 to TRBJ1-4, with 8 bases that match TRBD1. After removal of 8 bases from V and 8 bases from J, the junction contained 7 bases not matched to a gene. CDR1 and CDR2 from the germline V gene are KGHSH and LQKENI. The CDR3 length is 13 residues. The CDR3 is CASSRGLEEKLFF. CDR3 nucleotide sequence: TGTGCCAGCAGCAGGGGGCTAGAAGAAAAACTGTTTTTT.

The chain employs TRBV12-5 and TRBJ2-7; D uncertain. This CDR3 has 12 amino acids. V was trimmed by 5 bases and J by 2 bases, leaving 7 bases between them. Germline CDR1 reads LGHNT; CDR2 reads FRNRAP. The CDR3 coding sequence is TGTGCTAGTGGTCCCAGCCCCTACGAGCAGTACTTC. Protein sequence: CASGPSPYEQYF.

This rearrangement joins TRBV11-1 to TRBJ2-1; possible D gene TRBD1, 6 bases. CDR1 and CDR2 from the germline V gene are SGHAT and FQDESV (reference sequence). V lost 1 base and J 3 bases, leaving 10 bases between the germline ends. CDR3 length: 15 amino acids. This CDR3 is CASSLEQGNYNEQFF. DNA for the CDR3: TGTGCCAGCAGCTTAGAACAGGGTAACTACAATGAGCAGTTCTTC.

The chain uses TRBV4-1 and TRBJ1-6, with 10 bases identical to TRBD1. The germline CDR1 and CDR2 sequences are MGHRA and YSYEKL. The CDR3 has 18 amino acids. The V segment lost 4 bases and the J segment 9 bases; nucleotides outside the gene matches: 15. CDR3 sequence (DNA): TGCGCCAGCAGCCTACCGTCCCGGGACAGGGGACTGACTTCACCCCTCCACTTT. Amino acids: CASSLPSRDRGLTSPLHF.

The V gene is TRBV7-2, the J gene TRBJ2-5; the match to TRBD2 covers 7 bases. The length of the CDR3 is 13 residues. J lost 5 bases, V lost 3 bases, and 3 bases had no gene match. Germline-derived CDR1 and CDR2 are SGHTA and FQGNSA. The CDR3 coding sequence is TGTGCCAGCAGCTTCTGGGGGGGGGAGACCCAGTACTTC. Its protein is CASSFWGGETQYF.

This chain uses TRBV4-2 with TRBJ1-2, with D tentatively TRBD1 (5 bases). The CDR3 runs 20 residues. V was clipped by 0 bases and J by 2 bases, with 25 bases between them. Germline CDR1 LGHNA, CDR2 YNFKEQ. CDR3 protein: CASSQDLGDYWLQTNYGYTF. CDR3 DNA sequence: TGTGCCAGCAGCCAAGATCTAGGGGATTACTGGCTTCAGACCAACTATGGCTACACCTTC.

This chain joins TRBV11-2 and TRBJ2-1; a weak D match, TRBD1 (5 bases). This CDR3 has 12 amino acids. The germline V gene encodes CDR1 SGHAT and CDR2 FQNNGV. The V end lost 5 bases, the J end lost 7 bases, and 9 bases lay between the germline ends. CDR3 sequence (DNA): TGTGCCAGCAGCCAAGGGGTAAATGAGCAGTTCTTC. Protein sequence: CASSQGVNEQFF.

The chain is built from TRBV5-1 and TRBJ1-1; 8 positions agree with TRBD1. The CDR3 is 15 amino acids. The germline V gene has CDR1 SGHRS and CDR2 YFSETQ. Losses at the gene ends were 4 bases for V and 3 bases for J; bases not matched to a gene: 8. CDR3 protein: CASSNRQGRYTEAFF. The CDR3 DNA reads TGCGCCAGCAGCAACCGACAGGGGCGATACACTGAAGCTTTCTTT. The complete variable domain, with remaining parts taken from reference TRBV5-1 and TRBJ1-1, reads KAGVTQTPRYLIKTRGQQVTLSCSPISGHRSVSWYQQTPGQGLQFLFEYFSETQRNKGNFPGRFSGRQFSNSRSEMNVSTLELGDSALYLCASSNRQGRYTEAFFGQGTRLTVV.

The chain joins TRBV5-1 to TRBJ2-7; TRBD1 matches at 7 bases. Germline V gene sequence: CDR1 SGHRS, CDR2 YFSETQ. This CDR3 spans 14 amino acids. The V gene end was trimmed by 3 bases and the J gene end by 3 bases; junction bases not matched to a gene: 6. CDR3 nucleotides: TGCGCCAGCAGCTCCCAGGGGGAAGTCTACGAGCAGTACTTC. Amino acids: CASSSQGEVYEQYF.

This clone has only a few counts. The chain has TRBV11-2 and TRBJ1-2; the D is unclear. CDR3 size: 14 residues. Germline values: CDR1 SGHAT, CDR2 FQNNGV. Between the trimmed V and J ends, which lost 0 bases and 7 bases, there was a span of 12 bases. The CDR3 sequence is CASSLEWSRGGYTF. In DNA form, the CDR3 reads TGTGCCAGCAGCTTAGAGTGGAGCCGTGGTGGCTACACCTTC.

The CDR3 DNA is TGCGCCAGCAGGGTGACTAGCGGTTCCTACGAGCAGTACTTC. This sequence encodes CASRVTSGSYEQYF. The chain employs TRBV5-1 and TRBJ2-7, with 9 bases matching TRBD2. V gave up 5 bases and J gave up 1 base; unmatched junction bases: 4. The CDR3 spans 14 residues. The germline gives CDR1 SGHRS, CDR2 YFSETQ.

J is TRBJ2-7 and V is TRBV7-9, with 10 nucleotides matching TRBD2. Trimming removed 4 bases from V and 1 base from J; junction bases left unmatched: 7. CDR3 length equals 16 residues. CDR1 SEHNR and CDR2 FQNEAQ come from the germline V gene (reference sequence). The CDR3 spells CASSSSGLARSYEQYF. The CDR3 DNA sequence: TGTGCCAGCAGCTCATCGGGACTAGCGAGATCCTACGAGCAGTACTTC.

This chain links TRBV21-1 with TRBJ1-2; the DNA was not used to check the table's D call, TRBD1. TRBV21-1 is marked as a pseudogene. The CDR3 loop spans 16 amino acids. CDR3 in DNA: TGTGCCAGCAGCAAAGCTGGGCAGGGGCATTACTATGGCTACACCTTC. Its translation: CASSKAGQGHYYGYTF.

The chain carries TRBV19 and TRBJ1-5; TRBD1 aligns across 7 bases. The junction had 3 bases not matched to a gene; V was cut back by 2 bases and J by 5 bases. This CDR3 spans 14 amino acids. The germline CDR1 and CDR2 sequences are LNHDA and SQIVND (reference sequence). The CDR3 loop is CASSIRGRDQPQHF. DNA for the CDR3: TGTGCCAGTAGTATAAGGGGGCGCGATCAGCCCCAGCATTTT.

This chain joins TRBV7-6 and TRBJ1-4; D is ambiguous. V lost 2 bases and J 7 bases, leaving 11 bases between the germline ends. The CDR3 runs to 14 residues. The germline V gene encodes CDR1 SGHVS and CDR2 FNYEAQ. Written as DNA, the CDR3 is TGTGCCAGCAGCTTACGGGGAAAGGGTGAAAAACTGTTTTTT. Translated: CASSLRGKGEKLFF.

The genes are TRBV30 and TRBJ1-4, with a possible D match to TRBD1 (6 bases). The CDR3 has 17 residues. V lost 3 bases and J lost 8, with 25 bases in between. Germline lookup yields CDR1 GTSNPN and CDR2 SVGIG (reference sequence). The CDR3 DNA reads TGTGCCTGGAGCCGCAGCCGGGGGGGGCGTGGAGCGGAAAAACTGTTTTTT. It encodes CAWSRSRGGRGAEKLFF.

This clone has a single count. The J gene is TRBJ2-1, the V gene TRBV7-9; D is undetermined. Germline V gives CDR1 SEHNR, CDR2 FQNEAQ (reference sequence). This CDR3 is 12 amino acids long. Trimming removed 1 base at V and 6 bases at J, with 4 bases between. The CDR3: CASSLGINEQFF. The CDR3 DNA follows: TGTGCCAGCAGCTTAGGGATCAATGAGCAGTTCTTC.

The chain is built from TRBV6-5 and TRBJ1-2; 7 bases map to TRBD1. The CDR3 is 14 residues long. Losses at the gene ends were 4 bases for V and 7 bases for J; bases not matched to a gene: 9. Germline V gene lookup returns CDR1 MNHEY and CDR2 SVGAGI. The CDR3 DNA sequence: TGTGCCAGCAGTTCGGGACAGCCTTCGGGTGGCTACACCTTC. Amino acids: CASSSGQPSGGYTF.

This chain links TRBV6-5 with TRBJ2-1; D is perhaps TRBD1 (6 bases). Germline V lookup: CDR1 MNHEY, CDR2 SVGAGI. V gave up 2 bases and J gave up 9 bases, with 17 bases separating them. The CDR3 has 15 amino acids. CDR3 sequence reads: CASSYQQGMRGEQFF. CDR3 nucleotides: TGTGCCAGCAGTTACCAACAGGGAATGAGGGGTGAGCAGTTCTTC.

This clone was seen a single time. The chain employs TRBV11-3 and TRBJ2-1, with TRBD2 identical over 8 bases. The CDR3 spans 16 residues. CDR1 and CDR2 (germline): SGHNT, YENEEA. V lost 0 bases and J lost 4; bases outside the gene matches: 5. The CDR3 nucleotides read TGTGCCAGCAGCTTAGAAGGCGGGGGGCCATACAATGAGCAGTTCTTC. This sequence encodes CASSLEGGGPYNEQFF.

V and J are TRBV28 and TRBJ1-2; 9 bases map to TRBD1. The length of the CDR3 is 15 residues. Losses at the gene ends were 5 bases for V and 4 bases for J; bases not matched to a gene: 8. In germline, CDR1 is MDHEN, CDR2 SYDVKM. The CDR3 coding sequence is TGTGCCAGCAGTCTATCGGACAGGGGCCCCTATGGCTACACCTTC. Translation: CASSLSDRGPYGYTF.

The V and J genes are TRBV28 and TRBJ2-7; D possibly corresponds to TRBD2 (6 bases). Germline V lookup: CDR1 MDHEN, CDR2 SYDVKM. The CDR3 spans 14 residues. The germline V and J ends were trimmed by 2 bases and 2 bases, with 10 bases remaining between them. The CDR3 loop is CASSLGGFTYEQYF. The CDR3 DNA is TGTGCCAGCAGTTTAGGGGGGTTTACCTACGAGCAGTACTTC.

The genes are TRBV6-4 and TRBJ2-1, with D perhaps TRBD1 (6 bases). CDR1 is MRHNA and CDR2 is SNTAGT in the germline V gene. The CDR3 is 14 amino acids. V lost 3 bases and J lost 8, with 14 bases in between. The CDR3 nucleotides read TGTGCCAGCAGTGAGACCCCGGGACACCATGAGCAGTTCTTC. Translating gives CASSETPGHHEQFF.

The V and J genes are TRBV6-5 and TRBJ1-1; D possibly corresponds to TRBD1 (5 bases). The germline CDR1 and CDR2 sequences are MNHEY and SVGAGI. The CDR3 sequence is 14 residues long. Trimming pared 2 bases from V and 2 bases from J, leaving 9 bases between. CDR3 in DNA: TGTGCCAGCAGTTACCGGGGACCCAACACTGAAGCTTTCTTT. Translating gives CASSYRGPNTEAFF.

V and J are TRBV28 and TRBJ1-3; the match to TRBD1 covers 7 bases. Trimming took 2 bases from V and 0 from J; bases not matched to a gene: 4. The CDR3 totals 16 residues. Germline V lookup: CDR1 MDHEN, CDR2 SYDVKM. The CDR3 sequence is CASSLGDRASGNTIYF. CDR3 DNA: TGTGCCAGCAGTTTAGGCGACAGGGCCTCTGGAAACACCATATATTTT.